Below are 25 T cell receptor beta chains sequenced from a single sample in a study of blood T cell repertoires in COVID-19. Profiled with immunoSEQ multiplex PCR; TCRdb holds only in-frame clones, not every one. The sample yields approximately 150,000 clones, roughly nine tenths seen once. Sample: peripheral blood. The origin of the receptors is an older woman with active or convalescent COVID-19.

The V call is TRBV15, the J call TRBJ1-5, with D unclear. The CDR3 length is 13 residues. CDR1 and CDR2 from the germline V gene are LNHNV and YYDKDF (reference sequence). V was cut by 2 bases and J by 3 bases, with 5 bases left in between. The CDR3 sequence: CATSRQSNQPQHF. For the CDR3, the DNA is TGTGCCACCAGCAGACAATCCAATCAGCCCCAGCATTTT.

The CDR3 nucleotides read TGTGCCAGCAGCTTGGTTCGGGGGGACTATGGCTACACCTTC. Its protein product is CASSLVRGDYGYTF. V is TRBV5-8 and J is TRBJ1-2, with TRBD1 as a possible D gene (5 bases). Deletions cut 0 bases from V and 3 bases from J, with 9 bases between. This CDR3 contains 14 residues. Germline-derived CDR1 and CDR2 are SGHTS and YDEGEE. Looking up the rest from reference TRBV5-8 and TRBJ1-2 gives the full variable domain: EAGVTQSPTHLIKTRGQQATLRCSPISGHTSVYWYQQALGLGLQFLLWYDEGEERNRGNFPPRFSGRQFPNYSSELNVNALELEDSALYLCASSLVRGDYGYTFGSGTRLTVV.

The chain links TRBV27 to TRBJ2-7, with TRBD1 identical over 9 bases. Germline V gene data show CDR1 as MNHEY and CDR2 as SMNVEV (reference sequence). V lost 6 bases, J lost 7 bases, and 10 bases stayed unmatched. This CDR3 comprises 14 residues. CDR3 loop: CASSWRGQGGEQYF. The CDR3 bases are TGTGCCAGCAGCTGGAGGGGACAGGGAGGGGAGCAGTACTTC.

CDR3 sequence (DNA): TGTGCCAGCAGCCAAGATATCGCGGGGGGACAAGAGACCCAGTACTTC. It specifies CASSQDIAGGQETQYF. The V call is TRBV3-1 (or the pseudogene TRBV3-2), the J call TRBJ2-5, with TRBD2 identical over 8 bases. The trim removed 0 bases at V and 2 bases at J, leaving 5 bases unmatched. CDR3 length: 16 amino acids. The germline gives CDR1 LGHDT, CDR2 YNNKEL (reference sequence).

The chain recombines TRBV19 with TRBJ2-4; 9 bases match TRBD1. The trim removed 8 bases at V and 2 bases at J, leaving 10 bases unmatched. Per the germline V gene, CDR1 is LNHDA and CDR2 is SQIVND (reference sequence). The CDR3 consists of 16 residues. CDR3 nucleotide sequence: TGTGCCAGTCAATACACAGGGGGCGCATCCAAAAACATTCAGTACTTC. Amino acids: CASQYTGGASKNIQYF.

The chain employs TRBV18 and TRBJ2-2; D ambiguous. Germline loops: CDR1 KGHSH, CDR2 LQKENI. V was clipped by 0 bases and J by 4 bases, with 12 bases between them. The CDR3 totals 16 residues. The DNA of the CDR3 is TGTGCCAGCTCACCACCAGGAGTCCCATCCACCGGGGAGCTGTTTTTT. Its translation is CASSPPGVPSTGELFF.

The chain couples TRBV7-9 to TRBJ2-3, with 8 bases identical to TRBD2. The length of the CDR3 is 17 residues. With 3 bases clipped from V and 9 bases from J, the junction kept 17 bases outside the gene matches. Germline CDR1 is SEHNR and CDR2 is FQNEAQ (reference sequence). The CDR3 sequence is CASSFQERGIFKETQYF. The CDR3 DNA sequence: TGTGCCAGCAGCTTCCAGGAGCGGGGGATCTTCAAGGAGACGCAGTATTTT.

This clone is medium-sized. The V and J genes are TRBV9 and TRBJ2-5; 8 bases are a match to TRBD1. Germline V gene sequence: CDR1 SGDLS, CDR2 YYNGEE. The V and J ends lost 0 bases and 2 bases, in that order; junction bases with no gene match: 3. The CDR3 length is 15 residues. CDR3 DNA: TGTGCCAGCAGCGTAGCGACAGGGGCGCAAGAGACCCAGTACTTC. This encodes CASSVATGAQETQYF.

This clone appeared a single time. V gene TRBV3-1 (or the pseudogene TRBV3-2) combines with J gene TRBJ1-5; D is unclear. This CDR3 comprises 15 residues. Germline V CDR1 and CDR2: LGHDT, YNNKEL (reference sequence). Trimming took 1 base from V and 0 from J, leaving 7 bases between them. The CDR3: CASSQGYSSNQPQHF. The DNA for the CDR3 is TGTGCCAGCAGCCAAGGATACAGTAGCAATCAGCCCCAGCATTTT.

The chain's CDR3 is CASSPIRGVAEAFF. DNA for the CDR3: TGTGCCAGCAGTCCAATCAGGGGTGTCGCTGAAGCTTTCTTT. The V gene is TRBV6-5, the J gene TRBJ1-1, with D perhaps matching TRBD1 (6 bases). Per the germline V gene, CDR1 is MNHEY and CDR2 is SVGAGI. The length of the CDR3 is 14 residues. The V end lost 5 bases, the J end lost 6 bases, and 16 bases lay between the germline ends.

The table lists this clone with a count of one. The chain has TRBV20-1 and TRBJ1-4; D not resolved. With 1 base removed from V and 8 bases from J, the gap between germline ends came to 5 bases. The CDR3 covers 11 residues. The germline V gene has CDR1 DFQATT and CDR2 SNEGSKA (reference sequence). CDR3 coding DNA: TGCAGTGCTAGAGTCTCGGAAAAACTGTTTTTT. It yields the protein CSARVSEKLFF.

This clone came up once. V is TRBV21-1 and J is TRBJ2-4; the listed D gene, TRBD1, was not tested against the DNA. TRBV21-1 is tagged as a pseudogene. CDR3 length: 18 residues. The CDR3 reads CASSLFSGQGAPRNIQYF. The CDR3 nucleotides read TGTGCCAGCAGCCTATTCTCCGGACAGGGGGCGCCCCGAAACATTCAGTACTTC.

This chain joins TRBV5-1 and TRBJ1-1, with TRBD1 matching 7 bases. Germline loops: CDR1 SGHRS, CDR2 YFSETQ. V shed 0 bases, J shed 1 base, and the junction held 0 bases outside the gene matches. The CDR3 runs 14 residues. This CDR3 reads CASSLGTGNTEAFF. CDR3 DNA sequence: TGCGCCAGCAGCTTGGGGACAGGGAACACTGAAGCTTTCTTT.

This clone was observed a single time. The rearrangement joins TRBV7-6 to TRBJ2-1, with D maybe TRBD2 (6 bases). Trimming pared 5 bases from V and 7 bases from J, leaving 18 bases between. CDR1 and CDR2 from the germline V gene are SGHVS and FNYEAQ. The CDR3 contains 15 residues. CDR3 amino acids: CASSPSGFPGNEQFF. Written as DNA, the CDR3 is TGTGCCAGCAGCCCAAGCGGGTTCCCCGGGAATGAGCAGTTCTTC.

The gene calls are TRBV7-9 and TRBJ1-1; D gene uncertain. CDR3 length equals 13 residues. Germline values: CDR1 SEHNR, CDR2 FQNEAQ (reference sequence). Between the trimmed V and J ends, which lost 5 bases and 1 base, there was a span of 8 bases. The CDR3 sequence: CASSNVRNTEAFF. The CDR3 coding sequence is TGTGCCAGCAGCAATGTCAGGAACACTGAAGCTTTCTTT.

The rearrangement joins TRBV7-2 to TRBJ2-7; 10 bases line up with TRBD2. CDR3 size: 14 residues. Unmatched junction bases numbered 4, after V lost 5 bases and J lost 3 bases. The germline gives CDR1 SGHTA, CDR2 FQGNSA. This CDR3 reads CASSERGGLYEQYF. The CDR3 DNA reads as TGTGCCAGCAGCGAGCGGGGGGGCCTCTACGAGCAGTACTTC.

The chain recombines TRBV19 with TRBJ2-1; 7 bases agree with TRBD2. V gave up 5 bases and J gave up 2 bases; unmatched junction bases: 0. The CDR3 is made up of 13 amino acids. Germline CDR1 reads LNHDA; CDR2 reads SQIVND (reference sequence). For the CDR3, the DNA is TGTGCCAGTAGTCGGGGGGCCTACAATGAGCAGTTCTTC. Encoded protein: CASSRGAYNEQFF.

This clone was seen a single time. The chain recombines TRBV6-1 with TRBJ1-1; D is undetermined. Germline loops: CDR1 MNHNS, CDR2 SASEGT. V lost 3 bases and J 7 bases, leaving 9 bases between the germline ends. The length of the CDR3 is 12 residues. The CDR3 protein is CASSERAVEAFF. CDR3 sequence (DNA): TGTGCCAGCAGTGAGAGGGCCGTTGAAGCTTTCTTT.

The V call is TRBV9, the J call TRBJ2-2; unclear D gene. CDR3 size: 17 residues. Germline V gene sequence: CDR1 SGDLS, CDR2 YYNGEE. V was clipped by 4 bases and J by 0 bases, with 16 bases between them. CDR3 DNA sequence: TGTGCCAGCAGCCCTCGACTCCAACCGGCGAACACCGGGGAGCTGTTTTTT. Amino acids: CASSPRLQPANTGELFF.

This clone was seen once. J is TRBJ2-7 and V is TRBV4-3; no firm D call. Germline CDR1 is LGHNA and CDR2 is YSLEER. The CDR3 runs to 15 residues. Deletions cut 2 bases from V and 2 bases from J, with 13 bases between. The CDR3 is CASSQQATFTYEQYF. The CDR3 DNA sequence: TGCGCCAGCAGCCAACAGGCAACCTTTACCTACGAGCAGTACTTC.

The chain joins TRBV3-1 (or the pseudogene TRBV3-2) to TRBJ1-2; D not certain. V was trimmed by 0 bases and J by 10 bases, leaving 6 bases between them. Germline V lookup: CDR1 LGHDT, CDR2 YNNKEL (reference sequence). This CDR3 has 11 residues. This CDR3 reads CASSQDRFYTF. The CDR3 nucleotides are TGTGCCAGCAGCCAAGATCGGTTCTACACCTTC.

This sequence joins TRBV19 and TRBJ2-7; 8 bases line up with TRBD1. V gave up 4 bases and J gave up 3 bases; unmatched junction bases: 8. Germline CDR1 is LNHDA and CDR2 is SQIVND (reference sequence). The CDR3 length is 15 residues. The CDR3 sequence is CASSKGQESVYEQYF. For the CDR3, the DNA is TGTGCCAGTAGTAAGGGACAGGAAAGCGTCTACGAGCAGTACTTC. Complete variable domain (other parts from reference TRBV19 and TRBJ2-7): DGGITQSPKYLFRKEGQNVTLSCEQNLNHDAMYWYRQDPGQGLRLIYYSQIVNDFQKGDIAEGYSVSREKKESFPLTVTSAQKNPTAFYLCASSKGQESVYEQYFGPGTRLTVT.

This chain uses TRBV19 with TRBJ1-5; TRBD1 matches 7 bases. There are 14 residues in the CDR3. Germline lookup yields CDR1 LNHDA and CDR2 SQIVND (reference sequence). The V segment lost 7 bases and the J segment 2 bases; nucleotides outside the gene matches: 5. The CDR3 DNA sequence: TGTGCCAGTACCGACAGGGTGGGCAATCAGCCCCAGCATTTT. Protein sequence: CASTDRVGNQPQHF.

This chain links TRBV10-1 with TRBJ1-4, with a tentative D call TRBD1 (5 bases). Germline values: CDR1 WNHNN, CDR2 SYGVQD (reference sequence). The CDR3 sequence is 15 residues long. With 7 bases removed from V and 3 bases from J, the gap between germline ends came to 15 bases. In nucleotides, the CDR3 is TGCGCCAGCAACCGACGACAGCTCCCTAATGAAAAACTGTTTTTT. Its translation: CASNRRQLPNEKLFF.

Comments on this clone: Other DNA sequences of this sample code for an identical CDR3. CDR3 in DNA: TGTGCCAGCAGTCCTGCGACAGTGAACACTGAAGCTTTCTTT. Its protein product is CASSPATVNTEAFF. The rearrangement links TRBV27 to TRBJ1-1; perhaps TRBD1 as D (5 bases). This CDR3 contains 14 residues. The germline CDR1 and CDR2 sequences are MNHEY and SMNVEV (reference sequence). V lost 5 bases and J 0 bases, leaving 10 bases between the germline ends.